This TCR beta chain stems from a study of blood T cell repertoires in COVID-19 (dated by TCRdb to 2020 to 2022). In terms of the full investigation: Samples covering the acute and convalescent phases of COVID-19 were provided by collaborators in the United States, Italy and Spain. The sample metadata nearly always contained a de-identified subject ID, COVID-19 status, age in years and sex. Subjects who had been exposed to COVID-19, were actively infected with it, or had recovered from it provided the deeply sampled blood TCRbeta repertoires that made up the dataset. The material from the prospective study consisted of cDNA or gDNA derived from T cells, B-cell-depleted T cells, or PBMCs. The samples were drawn from two sources: the first 160 participants of the ongoing ImmuneRACE study, and 1,000 to 1,500 subjects contributed by 6 global collaborators. The repertoires were made available in a free public database intended to serve as a resource for research on the immune response to SARS-CoV-2. Where HLA class I and class II types were available, the types were taken from metadata supplied by the sample provider, not from assay-based typing.

Results the study describes overall, beyond this receptor: Clinical and demographic metadata were provided uncurated, with the amount varying by source and participant.

The immunoSEQ Assay, a bias-controlled multiplex PCR, was used to amplify TCRbeta CDR3 regions from genomic DNA. The source study handled its data this way. The number of nucleated cells in each sample was estimated by amplification of reference gene primers within the assay. To quantify the absolute abundance of each unique TCRbeta CDR3 rearrangement, sequence reads were collapsed and filtered. Productive Simpson clonality was computed per sample as the square root of Simpson's diversity index over productive rearrangements. In its TCRdb copy, this immuneACCESS table keeps in-frame sequences only and misses some clones. Where compared with another copy, unresolved V genes explain less than half of these, and the others have no known cause. The DNA gave D and trimming, while V, J and clone size come from that table. This sample lists some 89,000 clones; more than 75% were detected once. Together, the top ten hold about 6.5% of the sample.

V and J lose 0 bases and 6 bases, and a span of 10 bases separates them. According to the germline V gene, CDR1 reads SGHRS and CDR2 reads YFSETQ. Reading from cysteine to phenylalanine, the CDR3 counts 14 amino acids. The retained sequence is limited to the CDR3, 42 bases, with the frame set at the first base. Note on this clone: The antigen it binds to is not known. One base away there is no much larger clone; base qualities are not given.

Whole blood was collected in K2EDTA tubes by collaborating institutions according to the institutions' own protocols. Collaborator samples were shipped for TCRbeta analysis as frozen whole blood, isolated PBMCs, or DNA extracted from either sample type. The sample taken for sequencing was peripheral blood. The V and J segments used are TRBV5-1 and TRBJ2-1; the D segment cannot be called with confidence. This sequence was found in a man between 65 and 79 years old with acute or convalescent COVID-19. The DNA reads TGCGCCAGCAGCTTGGCCCCTCCCGGCAATGAGCAGTTCTTC. Its protein product is CASSLAPPGNEQFF.